A single sample is the source of the 8 T cell receptor beta chains below, sequenced in a study of blood T cell repertoires in COVID-19. Produced via immunoSEQ multiplex PCR; TCRdb's table is partial and in-frame only. The table shows about 170,000 clones, with around 82% occurring only once. The sequenced sample consisted of peripheral blood. These receptors were obtained from a man aged 60 to 75 who had recovered from COVID-19.

The CDR3, as DNA: TGTGCCAGCTCGGGTGCAGGCTCCTACGAGCAGTACTTC. The encoded protein is CASSGAGSYEQYF. This sequence joins TRBV18 and TRBJ2-7; D gene ambiguous. Germline V lookup: CDR1 KGHSH, CDR2 LQKENI. The length of the CDR3 is 13 residues. The germline V and J ends were trimmed by 6 bases and 0 bases, with 9 bases remaining between them.

This clone was counted only a few times. The chain joins TRBV7-9 to TRBJ2-7; D gene unclear. Per germline, CDR1 SEHNR and CDR2 FQNEAQ (reference sequence). With 2 bases removed from V and 5 bases from J, the gap between germline ends came to 16 bases. CDR3 size: 15 residues. The CDR3 DNA reads TGTGCCAGCAGCTTAAGTGGCCCCCGATCAGACGAGCAGTACTTC. Amino acids: CASSLSGPRSDEQYF.

This clone was counted only a few times. This sequence joins TRBV7-3 and TRBJ2-3; 8 nucleotides agree with TRBD2. Trimming took 5 bases from V and 7 from J; bases not matched to a gene: 8. The CDR3 has 14 amino acids. Germline CDR1 and CDR2: SGHTA and FQGTGA. The CDR3 bases are TGTGCCAGCAGCATGGGACTAGGGGATAATACGCAGTATTTT. Its translation: CASSMGLGDNTQYF.

The rearrangement uses TRBV7-2 and TRBJ2-7; TRBD2 matches at 7 bases. The germline V gene has CDR1 SGHTA and CDR2 FQGNSA. Trimming at V came to 3 bases and at J to 5 bases, leaving 7 bases not matched to a gene. The CDR3 is 14 residues long. The CDR3 sequence: CASSFGRSGDEQYF. The CDR3 nucleotides are TGTGCCAGCAGCTTCGGACGGAGCGGGGACGAGCAGTACTTC. Filled out from reference TRBV7-2 and TRBJ2-7, the complete variable domain reads GAGVSQSPSNKVTEKGKDVELRCDPISGHTALYWYRQSLGQGLEFLIYFQGNSAPDKSGLPSDRFSAERTGGSVSTLTIQRTQQEDSAVYLCASSFGRSGDEQYFGPGTRLTVT.

This clone was observed a handful of times. The chain is built from TRBV7-9 and TRBJ1-1, with D perhaps matching TRBD1 (5 bases). The CDR3 has 13 amino acids. The germline V and J ends were trimmed by 5 bases and 2 bases, with 9 bases remaining between them. The germline CDR1 and CDR2 sequences are SEHNR and FQNEAQ (reference sequence). This chain's CDR3 is CASSPGLNTEAFF. DNA for the CDR3: TGTGCCAGCAGCCCGGGACTTAACACTGAAGCTTTCTTT.

The table lists this clone with a count of one. The gene calls are TRBV3-1 (or the pseudogene TRBV3-2) and TRBJ1-3, with 9 nucleotides matching TRBD1. J gave up 4 bases and V 8 bases, and 9 bases lay outside the gene matches. The CDR3 spans 15 residues. Germline loops: CDR1 LGHDT, CDR2 YNNKEL (reference sequence). CDR3 bases: TGTGCCAGCCGAACAGGGGGCGCAGGGGGAAACACCATATATTTT. Translation gives CASRTGGAGGNTIYF.

The gene calls are TRBV5-4 and TRBJ2-3, with TRBD2 matching over 11 bases. CDR1 is SGHNT, CDR2 YYREEE, per germline (reference sequence). The CDR3 sequence is 14 residues long. Germline trimming cut 4 bases from V and 5 bases from J; bases unmatched to any gene: 3. CDR3 coding DNA: TGTGCCAGCAGCGTAGCGGGGGGGGGAGATACGCAGTATTTT. It translates to CASSVAGGGDTQYF. The variable domain in full, with the rest retrieved from reference TRBV5-4 and TRBJ2-3, is ETGVTQSPTHLIKTRGQQVTLRCSSQSGHNTVSWYQQALGQGPQFIFQYYREEENGRGNFPPRFSGLQFPNYSSELNVNALELDDSALYLCASSVAGGGDTQYFGPGTRLTVL.

This chain uses TRBV6-2 or TRBV6-3 with TRBJ2-3; perhaps TRBD2 as D (6 bases). This CDR3 has 17 residues. CDR1 is MNHEY and CDR2 is SVGEGT in the germline V gene. V was pared by 2 bases and J by 0 bases, with 15 bases between. CDR3 residues: CASSYERFGTSTDTQYF. As DNA, the CDR3 is TGTGCCAGCAGTTACGAGCGGTTTGGGACTAGCACAGATACGCAGTATTTT.